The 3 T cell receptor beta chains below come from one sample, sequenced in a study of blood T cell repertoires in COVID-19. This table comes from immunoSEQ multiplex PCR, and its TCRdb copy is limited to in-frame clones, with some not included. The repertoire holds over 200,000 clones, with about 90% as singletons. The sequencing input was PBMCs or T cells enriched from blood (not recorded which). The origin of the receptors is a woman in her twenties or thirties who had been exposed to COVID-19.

The CDR3 loop is CASSTEQGRKVDFF. The CDR3 DNA reads as TGTGCCAGTAGTACCGAACAGGGGCGGAAGGTGGATTTCTTT. The genes are TRBV19 and TRBJ1-1; 7 positions agree with TRBD1. The ends lost 4 bases at V and 13 bases at J; junction bases unmatched: 15. Per germline, CDR1 LNHDA and CDR2 SQIVND (reference sequence). The CDR3 length is 14 residues.

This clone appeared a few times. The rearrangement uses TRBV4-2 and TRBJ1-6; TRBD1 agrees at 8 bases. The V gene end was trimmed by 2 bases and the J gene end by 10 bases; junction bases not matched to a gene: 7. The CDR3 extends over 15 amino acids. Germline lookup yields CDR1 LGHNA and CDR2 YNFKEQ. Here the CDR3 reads CASSQSPGQESPLHF. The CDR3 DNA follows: TGTGCCAGCAGCCAATCCCCGGGACAGGAATCACCCCTCCACTTT.

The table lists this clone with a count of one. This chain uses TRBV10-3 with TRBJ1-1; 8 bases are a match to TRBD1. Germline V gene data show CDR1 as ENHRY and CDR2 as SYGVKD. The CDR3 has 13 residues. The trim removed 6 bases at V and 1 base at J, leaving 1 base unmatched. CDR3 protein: CAISGQGNTEAFF. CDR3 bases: TGTGCCATCAGCGGACAGGGGAACACTGAAGCTTTCTTT.